The clone carrying this TCR beta chain was observed a single time. The sample belongs to a study of blood T cell repertoires in COVID-19. The overall study: The cDNA or gDNA used as material had been derived from T cells, B-cell-depleted T cells, or PBMCs.

The ends were cut back, 0 bases at V and 2 bases at J, with 10 bases in the middle. The CDR3 loop spans 15 amino acids. In germline, CDR1 is KGHSH, CDR2 LQKENI. Authors' processing steps: Reference gene primers were amplified, and this amplification served to estimate nucleated cell counts. Profiled with immunoSEQ multiplex PCR; TCRdb holds only in-frame clones, not every one. V and J calls and clone size are as listed in that table; D and trimming were resolved from the DNA. This sample has 200,000 to 250,000 clones, with roughly 88% found just once. The sample taken for sequencing was peripheral blood. This rearrangement joins TRBV18 to TRBJ1-1; no definite D call. This sequence originates from a man aged 18 to 29 with active or convalescent COVID-19. The chain's CDR3 is CASSPPGRKNTEAFF. The CDR3 nucleotides are TGTGCCAGCTCACCACCGGGCAGGAAAAACACTGAAGCTTTCTTT.